This T cell receptor beta chain was captured in a study of T cells after yellow fever vaccination. Study-level results: Abundant clonotypes from the bulk population could have been carried over as contaminants into FACS-sorted repertoires. CD4 and CD8 compartments shared a small share of clonotypes.

Of note for this clonotype: Its target is unknown.

Trimming at V came to 4 bases and at J to 0 bases, leaving 6 bases not matched to a gene. CDR1 is DFQATT, CDR2 SNEGSKA, per germline (reference sequence). The CDR3 has 15 residues. UMIs were added to TCR cDNA along with a universal primer site when it was made by 5'RACE template switching. TCRdb independently ran MiXCR on the 5' RACE reads; one entry per CDR3 protein. Of approximately 450,000 distinct CDR3 sequences in the sample, around 19% were seen once. The sequence was obtained from a man aged 18-30 years who received the YFV17D yellow fever vaccine. The chain employs TRBV20-1 and TRBJ1-1; the match to TRBD1 covers 9 bases. Sequences were derived from PBMCs, sampled before the yellow fever booster vaccination. The CDR3 sequence: CSAKRQGGMNTEAFF. CDR3 nucleotides: TGCAGTGCTAAGAGACAGGGGGGGATGAACACTGAAGCTTTCTTT.